Following are 32 T cell receptor beta chains from one sample sequenced in a study of PD-1 blockade in mismatch repair-deficient tumors. Sequenced by immunoSEQ multiplex PCR; TCRdb stores in-frame clones only, minus some. The sample includes some 120,000 clones, more than 85% of them seen just once. The input for sequencing was peripheral blood, taken 44 weeks after starting pembrolizumab. The receptors here all came from an adult with mismatch repair-deficient cancer.

This chain connects TRBV5-6 to TRBJ2-1; D is perhaps TRBD1 or TRBD2 (5 bases each). Germline assignment: CDR1 SGHDT and CDR2 YYEEEE. V shed 4 bases and J shed 10 bases, with 9 bases lying between them. The CDR3 is 11 residues long. The CDR3 bases are TGTGCCAGCAGCGTAGGGGACGAGCAGTTCTTC. Translated, it gives CASSVGDEQFF.

The chain recombines TRBV6-6 with TRBJ2-2; 14 bases fit TRBD2. The CDR3 contains 16 residues. V shed 6 bases, J shed 3 bases, and the junction held 3 bases outside the gene matches. Germline V gives CDR1 MNHNY, CDR2 SVGAGI (reference sequence). The CDR3 region is CASSKGLAGDTGELFF. As DNA, the CDR3 is TGTGCCAGCAGCAAGGGACTAGCGGGAGACACCGGGGAGCTGTTTTTT.

This clone occurred a few times. The CDR3 sequence is CATDHGADTQYF. In nucleotides, the CDR3 is TGTGCCACCGATCATGGCGCAGATACGCAGTATTTT. The chain carries TRBV10-3 and TRBJ2-3; the D is unclear. The germline CDR1 and CDR2 sequences are ENHRY and SYGVKD. V was trimmed by 10 bases and J by 4 bases, leaving 12 bases between them. The CDR3 has 12 amino acids.

This clone was observed a single time. The chain has TRBV7-9 and TRBJ2-6, with D possibly TRBD1 on 5 matching bases. The CDR3 has 17 amino acids. Germline V lookup: CDR1 SEHNR, CDR2 FQNEAQ (reference sequence). V lost 0 bases and J lost 0, with 9 bases in between. The CDR3 here is CASSLALGPSGANVLTF. In DNA form, the CDR3 reads TGTGCCAGCAGCTTAGCTTTGGGGCCCTCTGGGGCCAACGTCCTGACTTTC.

This clone was found once. The chain employs TRBV10-2 and TRBJ2-6; 10 bases are shared with TRBD2. Per the germline V gene, CDR1 is WSHSY and CDR2 is SAAADI. Trimming removed 7 bases from V and 1 base from J; junction bases left unmatched: 7. The CDR3 length is 17 residues. The CDR3 DNA sequence: TGCGCCAGCACTTTCGGGACTAGCGCTTCTGGGGCCAACGTCCTGACTTTC. This encodes CASTFGTSASGANVLTF.

This chain joins TRBV9 and TRBJ2-3; 11 bases fit TRBD2. The CDR3 runs 18 residues. J gave up 2 bases and V 2 bases, and 10 bases lay outside the gene matches. Germline CDR1 is SGDLS and CDR2 is YYNGEE. The CDR3 reads CASSVFSGTSGFTDTQYF. Written as DNA, the CDR3 is TGTGCCAGCAGCGTGTTTTCCGGGACTAGCGGATTCACAGATACGCAGTATTTT. Looking up the rest from reference TRBV9 and TRBJ2-3 gives the full variable domain: DSGVTQTPKHLITATGQRVTLRCSPRSGDLSVYWYQQSLDQGLQFLIQYYNGEERAKGNILERFSAQQFPDLHSELNLSSLELGDSALYFCASSVFSGTSGFTDTQYFGPGTRLTVL.

V and J are TRBV27 and TRBJ2-7; 7 bases agree with TRBD1. CDR3 size: 15 residues. Per germline, CDR1 MNHEY and CDR2 SMNVEV (reference sequence). The J segment lost 0 bases and the V segment lost 4 bases, leaving 6 bases of the junction unmatched. CDR3 sequence: CASSSTGSSSYEQYF. The CDR3 nucleotides read TGTGCCAGCAGTTCGACAGGGTCAAGCTCCTACGAGCAGTACTTC.

CDR3 in amino acids: CASSSTSGRNYEQYF. CDR3 sequence (DNA): TGTGCCAGCAGCTCGACTAGCGGGAGGAACTACGAGCAGTACTTC. The chain is built from TRBV5-4 and TRBJ2-7, with 13 bases matching TRBD2. With 3 bases clipped from V and 3 bases from J, the junction kept 3 bases outside the gene matches. The CDR3 extends over 15 amino acids. Germline assignment: CDR1 SGHNT and CDR2 YYREEE (reference sequence).

The chain employs TRBV27 and TRBJ2-1; 13 nucleotides match TRBD2. The CDR3 loop spans 16 amino acids. Per the germline V gene, CDR1 is MNHEY and CDR2 is SMNVEV (reference sequence). The V segment lost 2 bases and the J segment 5 bases; nucleotides outside the gene matches: 3. The DNA of the CDR3 is TGTGCCAGCAGTTTAGTGGGACTAGCGGGGAACAATGAGCAGTTCTTC. It translates to CASSLVGLAGNNEQFF.

The chain links TRBV10-2 to TRBJ2-1; D remains ambiguous. CDR1 is WSHSY and CDR2 is SAAADI in the germline V gene. V lost 4 bases to trimming and J lost 3 bases, with 7 bases between them. The CDR3 length is 13 residues. This CDR3 is CASSGVGYNEQFF. CDR3 coding DNA: TGCGCCAGCAGTGGGGTAGGCTACAATGAGCAGTTCTTC.

The J gene is TRBJ1-2, the V gene TRBV4-3; 8 bases line up with TRBD1. Germline trimming cut 4 bases from V and 4 bases from J; bases unmatched to any gene: 5. Per the germline V gene, CDR1 is LGHNA and CDR2 is YSLEER. This CDR3 is built from 14 residues. CDR3 amino acids: CASSPQGATYGYTF. DNA of the CDR3: TGCGCCAGCAGCCCCCAGGGGGCGACCTATGGCTACACCTTC.

V usage is TRBV6-4 and J usage is TRBJ1-5; D not certain. The length of the CDR3 is 18 residues. The ends were cut back, 2 bases at V and 1 base at J, with 18 bases in the middle. Per the germline V gene, CDR1 is MRHNA and CDR2 is SNTAGT. This CDR3 reads CASSDVTVPKQSNQPQHF. The CDR3 bases are TGTGCCAGCAGTGACGTCACAGTCCCGAAGCAAAGCAATCAGCCCCAGCATTTT.

This clone has only one observation. The V call is TRBV9, the J call TRBJ2-7; the D call may be TRBD1 or TRBD2 (6 bases each). Trimming removed 4 bases at V and 3 bases at J, with 14 bases between. The CDR3 is 14 residues long. Germline CDR1 SGDLS, CDR2 YYNGEE. CDR3 loop: CASSPRGDLYEQYF. The DNA for the CDR3 is TGTGCCAGCAGCCCTAGGGGGGACCTCTACGAGCAGTACTTC.

J is TRBJ2-7 and V is TRBV28; the D gene is possibly TRBD1 (6 bases). In germline, CDR1 is MDHEN, CDR2 SYDVKM. Trimming removed 3 bases from V and 3 bases from J, with 12 bases in between. The CDR3 extends over 14 amino acids. CDR3: CASSLAQGDYEQYF. In DNA, the CDR3 is TGTGCCAGCAGTTTGGCACAGGGTGACTACGAGCAGTACTTC.

This sequence joins TRBV30 and TRBJ2-4; tentative D call: TRBD2 (6 bases). This CDR3 is built from 13 residues. Germline V gene data show CDR1 as GTSNPN and CDR2 as SVGIG (reference sequence). Trimming removed 2 bases from V and 8 bases from J, with 13 bases in between. CDR3 in DNA: TGTGCCTGGAGTCCGTTGGCTAGCGACATTCAGTACTTC. Translation: CAWSPLASDIQYF.

The gene calls are TRBV12-5 and TRBJ2-7; 8 bases are shared with TRBD1. J lost 5 bases, V lost 0 bases, and 9 bases had no gene match. CDR3 length: 16 amino acids. Germline loops: CDR1 LGHNT, CDR2 FRNRAP. The CDR3 coding sequence is TGTGCTAGTGGTTTGGTACTGGCAGGGGGCACGGACGAGCAGTACTTC. This translates into CASGLVLAGGTDEQYF.

The chain uses TRBV28 and TRBJ2-1; D might be TRBD1 or TRBD2, each matching 5 bases. CDR3 length: 16 amino acids. From germline, CDR1 is MDHEN and CDR2 SYDVKM. V gave up 3 bases and J gave up 2 bases, with 14 bases separating them. The CDR3 nucleotides read TGTGCCAGCAGTTTTTTTCGGCAGGGAGCCTACAATGAGCAGTTCTTC. This translates into CASSFFRQGAYNEQFF.

In its sample, this clone was seen a few times. This chain joins TRBV5-4 and TRBJ2-7, with 9 bases identical to TRBD1. CDR1 and CDR2 (germline): SGHNT, YYREEE (reference sequence). The J segment lost 6 bases and the V segment lost 4 bases, leaving 8 bases of the junction unmatched. CDR3 length equals 14 residues. The CDR3 is CASSPGQGVVEQYF. DNA of the CDR3: TGTGCCAGCAGCCCGGGACAGGGAGTCGTCGAGCAGTACTTC.

J is TRBJ2-1 and V is TRBV5-1; 9 bases match TRBD2. CDR1 is SGHRS, CDR2 YFSETQ, per germline. The CDR3 has 16 residues. The V gene end was trimmed by 4 bases and the J gene end by 0 bases; junction bases not matched to a gene: 5. The CDR3 sequence: CASSTLTSGSYNEQFF. The CDR3 nucleotides are TGCGCCAGCAGCACCCTGACTAGCGGCTCCTACAATGAGCAGTTCTTC. The full variable domain, its missing parts supplied by reference TRBV5-1 and TRBJ2-1, is KAGVTQTPRYLIKTRGQQVTLSCSPISGHRSVSWYQQTPGQGLQFLFEYFSETQRNKGNFPGRFSGRQFSNSRSEMNVSTLELGDSALYLCASSTLTSGSYNEQFFGPGTRLTVL.

This chain connects TRBV4-3 to TRBJ1-1; the match to TRBD1 covers 7 bases. CDR1 is LGHNA, CDR2 YSLEER, per germline. The CDR3 runs 14 residues. Trimming removed 2 bases from V and 1 base from J; junction bases left unmatched: 1. The CDR3 reads CASSQYRGNTEAFF. CDR3 coding DNA: TGCGCCAGCAGCCAATACAGGGGGAACACTGAAGCTTTCTTT.

This clone has a single count. The rearrangement joins TRBV27 to TRBJ1-5; no clear D gene. The germline CDR1 and CDR2 sequences are MNHEY and SMNVEV (reference sequence). The CDR3 is made up of 13 amino acids. V lost 3 bases and J lost 5, with 8 bases in between. The CDR3 DNA reads TGTGCCAGCAGTTTGGTCCCGTATCAGCCCCAGCATTTT. It yields the protein CASSLVPYQPQHF.

The chain is built from TRBV11-2 and TRBJ2-7; no reliable D call. V gave up 0 bases and J gave up 3 bases, with 6 bases separating them. The CDR3 contains 13 residues. Germline V CDR1 and CDR2: SGHAT, FQNNGV. CDR3 loop: CASSLDTSYEQYF. CDR3 nucleotide sequence: TGTGCCAGCAGCTTAGATACAAGCTACGAGCAGTACTTC.

The chain joins TRBV10-3 to TRBJ2-3, with D perhaps matching TRBD1 or TRBD2 (5 bases each). The CDR3 contains 12 residues. The V and J ends lost 8 bases and 2 bases respectively, with 8 bases between them. The germline CDR1 and CDR2 sequences are ENHRY and SYGVKD. The CDR3 spells CAIGDLTDTQYF. The CDR3 DNA reads TGTGCCATCGGGGACCTCACAGATACGCAGTATTTT.

The chain combines TRBV28 with TRBJ2-5; D not certain. The V and J ends lost 3 bases and 3 bases respectively, with 11 bases between them. The germline V gene encodes CDR1 MDHEN and CDR2 SYDVKM. This CDR3 is 14 amino acids long. The CDR3 protein is CASSFGARKETQYF. CDR3 sequence (DNA): TGTGCCAGCAGTTTCGGAGCAAGAAAAGAGACCCAGTACTTC.

The chain recombines TRBV10-2 with TRBJ2-2; D ambiguous. V gave up 8 bases and J gave up 6 bases, with 13 bases separating them. Germline loops: CDR1 WSHSY, CDR2 SAAADI. The CDR3 sequence is 13 residues long. The CDR3 coding sequence is TGCGCCAGCCGCCTCTCCAATTCCGGGGAGCTGTTTTTT. The encoded protein is CASRLSNSGELFF.

The CDR3 loop reads CASSFSSGRGADTQYF. The DNA for the CDR3 is TGTGCCAGCAGCTTTTCCAGCGGGAGAGGAGCAGATACGCAGTATTTT. This rearrangement joins TRBV13 to TRBJ2-3; TRBD2 aligns across 8 bases. CDR1 PRHDT and CDR2 FYEKMQ come from the germline V gene (reference sequence). The CDR3 is 16 residues long. V shed 3 bases and J 4 bases; nucleotides not matched to a gene: 9.

J is TRBJ2-7 and V is TRBV11-2; D is tentatively TRBD1 or TRBD2 (6 bases each). This CDR3 has 16 residues. V lost 5 bases, J lost 3 bases, and 20 bases lay in between. Germline V gives CDR1 SGHAT, CDR2 FQNNGV. This CDR3 reads CASSTIRIGGRYEQYF. CDR3 in DNA: TGTGCCAGCAGCACGATAAGGATCGGGGGCCGCTACGAGCAGTACTTC.

In this sample, this clone turned up a few times. The chain recombines TRBV5-1 with TRBJ2-7, with D hard to call. CDR3 size: 12 residues. Trimming took 6 bases from V and 6 from J, leaving 13 bases between them. The germline V gene has CDR1 SGHRS and CDR2 YFSETQ. CDR3 DNA: TGCGCCAGCACCCCCCGTTCGGCCGAGCAGTACTTC. Translated, it gives CASTPRSAEQYF.

The gene calls are TRBV6-1 and TRBJ2-6; D unresolved. V shed 1 base and J shed 0 bases, with 4 bases lying between them. Germline-derived CDR1 and CDR2 are MNHNS and SASEGT. CDR3 length equals 15 residues. The CDR3 region is CASSEGSSGANVLTF. The CDR3 coding sequence is TGTGCCAGCAGTGAAGGGTCCTCTGGGGCCAACGTCCTGACTTTC.

The CDR3 nucleotides read TGCGCCAGCAGCTTGATAGGGACTGGCACAGATACGCAGTATTTT. Residues: CASSLIGTGTDTQYF. The chain uses TRBV5-1 and TRBJ2-3; D might be TRBD2 (6 bases). There are 15 residues in the CDR3. Trimming removed 1 base from V and 1 base from J, with 10 bases in between. Germline V gene lookup returns CDR1 SGHRS and CDR2 YFSETQ. Filled out from reference TRBV5-1 and TRBJ2-3, the complete variable domain reads KAGVTQTPRYLIKTRGQQVTLSCSPISGHRSVSWYQQTPGQGLQFLFEYFSETQRNKGNFPGRFSGRQFSNSRSEMNVSTLELGDSALYLCASSLIGTGTDTQYFGPGTRLTVL.

The chain joins TRBV18 to TRBJ2-5; TRBD1 matches 8 bases. CDR3 length: 14 amino acids. Losses at the gene ends were 4 bases for V and 2 bases for J; bases not matched to a gene: 3. Germline V lookup: CDR1 KGHSH, CDR2 LQKENI. The chain's CDR3 is CASSQGTGQETQYF. The CDR3 bases are TGTGCCAGCTCACAAGGGACAGGACAAGAGACCCAGTACTTC.

The J gene is TRBJ2-2, the V gene TRBV5-6; the D gene could be TRBD1 or TRBD2 (6 bases each). The ends were cut back, 4 bases at V and 5 bases at J, with 18 bases in the middle. The CDR3 spans 16 residues. The germline CDR1 and CDR2 sequences are SGHDT and YYEEEE. The DNA of the CDR3 is TGTGCCAGCAGCCATGAACGGGGGCGGGAAACCGGGGAGCTGTTTTTT. The encoded protein is CASSHERGRETGELFF.